Shown below are 18 T cell receptor beta chains from a single sample sequenced in a study of blood T cell repertoires in COVID-19. Assay: immunoSEQ multiplex PCR; the TCRdb copy retains only in-frame clones and omits some. This table holds about 360,000 clones, around 90% found once. Sequenced: peripheral blood. The receptors here all came from a human donor in a cohort sampled during active COVID-19.

V gene TRBV9 combines with J gene TRBJ2-5; 11 nucleotides agree with TRBD2. The CDR3 runs to 14 residues. Germline V gene lookup returns CDR1 SGDLS and CDR2 YYNGEE. Trimming removed 4 bases from V and 13 bases from J; junction bases left unmatched: 12. The CDR3 sequence: CASSLTSGTVKRYF. CDR3 DNA: TGTGCCAGCAGCTTGACTAGCGGGACGGTAAAAAGGTACTTC.

The chain employs TRBV5-6 and TRBJ2-3; 8 positions agree with TRBD2. Germline V gene sequence: CDR1 SGHDT, CDR2 YYEEEE. The CDR3 loop spans 15 amino acids. Trimming took 6 bases from V and 1 from J; bases not matched to a gene: 7. CDR3 residues: CASNIAGTRTDTQYF. CDR3 in DNA: TGTGCCAGCAACATAGCGGGGACCCGCACAGATACGCAGTATTTT.

This chain joins TRBV6-1 and TRBJ2-7; 8 bases agree with TRBD1. The CDR3 contains 15 residues. Germline lookup yields CDR1 MNHNS and CDR2 SASEGT. Unmatched junction bases numbered 7, after V lost 1 base and J lost 5 bases. For the CDR3, the DNA is TGTGCCAGCAGTGAAGGCGGGACAGGCGGCCACGAGCAGTACTTC. Protein sequence: CASSEGGTGGHEQYF.

The CDR3 coding sequence is TGCAGTGCTAGTTACAGTAGCGGGGGGAGAGAGACCCAGTACTTC. It specifies CSASYSSGGRETQYF. V is TRBV20-1 and J is TRBJ2-5, with 10 nucleotides matching TRBD2. J was trimmed by 4 bases and V by 3 bases; bases with no gene match: 8. The CDR3 sequence is 15 residues long. The germline V gene has CDR1 DFQATT and CDR2 SNEGSKA (reference sequence).

The chain links TRBV27 to TRBJ1-1; D ambiguous. Trimming removed 1 base at V and 5 bases at J, with 8 bases between. There are 13 residues in the CDR3. In germline, CDR1 is MNHEY, CDR2 SMNVEV (reference sequence). The CDR3 DNA reads TGTGCCAGCAGTTTATTCGGGGAAACTGAAGCTTTCTTT. This gives the protein CASSLFGETEAFF.

V usage is TRBV15 and J usage is TRBJ1-1, with 9 bases identical to TRBD1. Germline V gives CDR1 LNHNV, CDR2 YYDKDF (reference sequence). The CDR3 spans 15 residues. Trimming cost V 0 bases and J 7 bases; bases outside gene matches: 6. The CDR3 is CATSREQGAIGEAFF. DNA of the CDR3: TGTGCCACCAGCAGAGAACAGGGGGCGATCGGTGAAGCTTTCTTT. The full variable domain, its missing parts supplied by reference TRBV15 and TRBJ1-1, is DAMVIQNPRYQVTQFGKPVTLSCSQTLNHNVMYWYQQKSSQAPKLLFHYYDKDFNNEADTPDNFQSRRPNTSFCFLDIRSPGLGDTAMYLCATSREQGAIGEAFFGQGTRLTVV.

V gene TRBV27 combines with J gene TRBJ2-7, with 8 bases aligning to TRBD1. This CDR3 comprises 15 residues. Losses at the gene ends were 6 bases for V and 4 bases for J; bases not matched to a gene: 11. The germline gives CDR1 MNHEY, CDR2 SMNVEV (reference sequence). The CDR3 here is CASRPRTGTNYEQYF. DNA for the CDR3: TGTGCCAGCAGACCTCGGACAGGGACGAATTACGAGCAGTACTTC.

J is TRBJ1-1 and V is TRBV10-3; the D gene is possibly TRBD1 (6 bases). The V end was cut by 10 bases, the J end by 5 bases, with 17 bases between. This CDR3 has 13 residues. Germline CDR1 reads ENHRY; CDR2 reads SYGVKD. This CDR3 reads CATQQDRGTEAFF. The DNA of the CDR3 is TGTGCCACCCAACAAGATAGGGGGACTGAAGCTTTCTTT.

The rearrangement joins TRBV6-6 to TRBJ1-2; D may be TRBD1 (6 bases). The V gene's germline CDR1 is MNHNY and CDR2 SVGAGI (reference sequence). This CDR3 is built from 16 residues. Trimming cost V 0 bases and J 0 bases, with 11 bases left between them. Here the CDR3 reads CASSYSGQGSNYGYTF. In DNA form, the CDR3 reads TGTGCCAGCAGTTACTCGGGCCAGGGGTCTAACTATGGCTACACCTTC.

This clone showed up just a few times. This chain uses TRBV6-5 with TRBJ2-2, with 7 bases identical to TRBD1. The length of the CDR3 is 15 residues. With V trimmed by 7 bases and J by 3 bases, 8 bases remained unmatched. Germline CDR1 reads MNHEY; CDR2 reads SVGAGI. In nucleotides, the CDR3 is TGTGCCAGCAAAAAGGACAGGCGGGACACCGGGGAGCTGTTTTTT. Its translation: CASKKDRRDTGELFF.

V is TRBV18 and J is TRBJ2-5; D is possibly TRBD2 (6 bases). Germline V gives CDR1 KGHSH, CDR2 LQKENI. V shed 10 bases and J shed 4 bases, with 19 bases lying between them. This CDR3 region has 14 residues. CDR3 protein: CATARVGGGETQYF. The DNA of the CDR3 is TGTGCCACCGCCCGGGTGGGAGGCGGAGAGACCCAGTACTTC.

DNA of the CDR3: TGTGCCAGCAGCGAACGTCCGGGGTCCGTATTTGGCTACACCTTC. Its protein product is CASSERPGSVFGYTF. This chain connects TRBV9 to TRBJ1-2; the D is unclear. This CDR3 comprises 15 residues. Trimming took 3 bases from V and 7 from J, leaving 19 bases between them. Germline values: CDR1 SGDLS, CDR2 YYNGEE. The complete variable domain, with remaining parts taken from reference TRBV9 and TRBJ1-2, reads DSGVTQTPKHLITATGQRVTLRCSPRSGDLSVYWYQQSLDQGLQFLIQYYNGEERAKGNILERFSAQQFPDLHSELNLSSLELGDSALYFCASSERPGSVFGYTFGSGTRLTVV.

This clone was detected once. This chain connects TRBV29-1 to TRBJ2-2; weak D call: TRBD1 (6 bases). V gave up 6 bases and J gave up 3 bases, with 11 bases separating them. In germline, CDR1 is SQVTM, CDR2 ANQGSEA. The CDR3 has 13 amino acids. The CDR3 region is CSVFDRYTGELFF. The CDR3 bases are TGCAGCGTCTTTGACAGGTACACCGGGGAGCTGTTTTTT.

The chain employs TRBV11-1 and TRBJ2-3, with 7 bases lining up with TRBD2. Germline trimming cut 5 bases from V and 0 bases from J; bases unmatched to any gene: 5. In germline, CDR1 is SGHAT, CDR2 FQDESV (reference sequence). There are 15 residues in the CDR3. CDR3 protein: CASSRSGTSTDTQYF. For the CDR3, the DNA is TGTGCCAGCAGCCGAAGCGGGACTAGCACAGATACGCAGTATTTT.

The J gene is TRBJ2-1, the V gene TRBV27, with TRBD2 matching 7 bases. Germline V CDR1 and CDR2: MNHEY, SMNVEV (reference sequence). Germline trimming cut 4 bases from V and 7 bases from J; bases unmatched to any gene: 4. CDR3 size: 13 residues. The CDR3 nucleotides are TGTGCCAGCAGTTCCGGGAGGAGGAATGAGCAGTTCTTC. Protein sequence: CASSSGRRNEQFF.

CDR3 residues: CASSRHGKTDGTEAFF. The DNA for the CDR3 is TGTGCCAGCAGCCGGCATGGAAAGACAGATGGCACTGAAGCTTTCTTT. V and J are TRBV7-6 and TRBJ1-1; weak D call: TRBD1 (5 bases). The CDR3 sequence is 16 residues long. Trimming removed 5 bases at V and 4 bases at J, with 20 bases between. From germline, CDR1 is SGHVS and CDR2 FNYEAQ.

V and J are TRBV3-1 (or the pseudogene TRBV3-2) and TRBJ2-3; D gene ambiguous. Trimming took off 5 bases at V and 1 base at J, with 7 bases between the two ends. From germline, CDR1 is LGHDT and CDR2 YNNKEL (reference sequence). There are 13 residues in the CDR3. CDR3 DNA sequence: TGTGCCAGCAGCGTAAGAGGCACAGATACGCAGTATTTT. Amino acid sequence: CASSVRGTDTQYF.

The chain joins TRBV5-1 to TRBJ2-3; 7 bases align to TRBD2. CDR3 size: 16 residues. The junction had 12 bases not matched to a gene; V was cut back by 3 bases and J by 5 bases. Germline V gene data show CDR1 as SGHRS and CDR2 as YFSETQ. The CDR3 nucleotides are TGCGCCAGCAGCTCTCTAGCGCGGGAGCGGGGAGATACGCAGTATTTT. Protein: CASSSLARERGDTQYF.